These T cell receptor beta chains were read from a single sample in a study of blood T cell repertoires in COVID-19. Assay used: immunoSEQ multiplex PCR; TCRdb lists only in-frame clones, some missing. The sample lists approximately 170,000 clones; less than 90% were seen once. Sequenced input: peripheral blood. Receptors were obtained from a man aged 25 to 40 with acute or convalescent COVID-19. The CDR3 runs from the conserved cysteine through the conserved F or W. The D gene is left open where the match is weak. Clone size appears in some rows only: once, few, many, or a class for an expanded clone.

>TRBJ2-3|.|TRBV10-3|12|.
CATTGSADTQYF
TGTGCCACCACAGGGAGTGCAGATACGCAGTATTTT
>TRBJ2-2|.|TRBV27|13|.
CASSSNGAGELFF
TGTGCCAGCAGTTCGAACGGTGCCGGGGAGCTGTTTTTT
>TRBJ1-4|once|TRBV7-9|15|.
CASSLTSAGIEKLFF
TGTGCCAGCAGCTTAACATCGGCAGGGATCGAAAAACTGTTTTTT
>TRBJ2-1|.|TRBV7-9|14|TRBD2
CASSSSGRANEQFF
TGTGCCAGCAGCTCTAGCGGGAGGGCCAATGAGCAGTTCTTC
>TRBJ1-2|.|TRBV28|13|.
CASKFGGPDGYTF
TGTGCCAGCAAGTTCGGGGGGCCGGATGGCTACACCTTC
>TRBJ2-5|.|TRBV7-9|14|.
CASSLTGGRETQYF
TGTGCCAGCAGCTTGACCGGAGGGCGAGAGACCCAGTACTTC
>TRBJ2-1|.|TRBV27|11|.
CASSWGLKQFF
TGTGCCAGCAGTTGGGGACTTAAGCAGTTCTTC
>TRBJ2-7|.|TRBV6-5|13|TRBD1
CASRGTGTHEQYF
TGTGCCAGCAGGGGGACAGGGACCCACGAGCAGTACTTC
>TRBJ2-7|.|TRBV29-1|13|.
CSVEGDKSYEQYF
TGCAGCGTTGAGGGCGACAAGTCATACGAGCAGTACTTC
>TRBJ2-1|.|TRBV6-6|12|.
CASSPHSDEQFF
TGTGCCAGCAGTCCCCACTCGGATGAGCAGTTCTTC
>TRBJ2-2|few|TRBV3-1/TRBV3-2|15|.
CASSQDRGKTGELFF
TGTGCCAGCAGCCAAGACAGGGGTAAGACCGGGGAGCTGTTTTTT
>TRBJ2-7|.|TRBV6-5|15|.
CASSRDGVSSYEQYF
TGTGCCAGCAGTCGCGACGGAGTAAGTTCCTACGAGCAGTACTTC
>TRBJ2-1|.|TRBV24-1|14|.
CATSDFRLYNEQFF
TGTGCCACCAGTGATTTCAGGCTATACAATGAGCAGTTCTTC
>TRBJ1-1|.|TRBV29-1|13|TRBD1
CSGVQGTGVEAFF
TGCAGCGGGGTCCAAGGGACAGGGGTTGAAGCTTTCTTT
>TRBJ2-7|.|TRBV3-1/TRBV3-2|11|.
CASSQAYEQYF
TGTGCCAGCAGCCAAGCTTACGAGCAGTACTTC
>TRBJ2-3|.|TRBV2|15|TRBD1
CASRLTGGRGDTQYF
TGTGCCAGCAGACTTACAGGGGGCCGGGGAGATACGCAGTATTTT
>TRBJ2-2|.|TRBV24-1|16|TRBD2
CATSDRGLAVTGELFF
TGTGCCACCAGTGACCGGGGACTAGCGGTCACCGGGGAGCTGTTTTTT
>TRBJ2-5|.|TRBV27|13|TRBD1
CASAGQGRSSQYF
TGTGCCAGCGCGGGACAGGGGAGATCGTCCCAGTACTTC
>TRBJ2-3|.|TRBV3-1/TRBV3-2|14|.
CASSQLTFGDTQYF
TGTGCCAGCAGCCAACTAACCTTCGGGGATACGCAGTATTTT
>TRBJ1-6|.|TRBV28|16|.
CASSLVEGRYNSPLHF
TGTGCCAGCAGTTTAGTGGAGGGCCGCTATAATTCACCCCTCCACTTT